This T cell receptor (beta chain) originates from a study of blood T cell repertoires in COVID-19. Original processing methods: Using reference gene primer amplification, nucleated cell counts were estimated. Repertoires were generated with immunoSEQ multiplex PCR, while TCRdb's copy carries only in-frame clones and drops some. From that table come the V and J calls and clone size; the DNA was used to work out D and trimming. This sample yields 120,000 or so clones, of which approximately 87% are seen a single time; approximately 2.3% belongs to the top ten. The CDR3 is 19 residues long. Germline CDR1 is LGHDT and CDR2 is YNNKEL (reference sequence). J was trimmed by 4 bases and V by 0 bases; bases with no gene match: 11.

This sequence was found in a woman between 50 and 59 years old with acute or convalescent COVID-19. The sample consisted of peripheral blood. V and J are TRBV3-1 (or the pseudogene TRBV3-2) and TRBJ2-2, with 10 bases aligning to TRBD2. CDR3 sequence reads: CASSQDLAGAQGTTGELFF. DNA of the CDR3: TGTGCCAGCAGCCAAGACCTAGCGGGGGCCCAAGGGACCACCGGGGAGCTGTTTTTT.